Listed below are T cell receptor beta chains from one sample, sequenced in a study of identical twins. TCRdb reanalysed the 5' RACE reads using MiXCR and keeps one entry per CDR3 protein. The sample has about 330,000 distinct CDR3 sequences; roughly an eighth are singletons. These data were also filed under a second study, of yellow fever vaccine responses in identical twins.

The sample was CD8+ T cells sorted from blood. These receptors came from a woman under 30 in good health. Each CDR3 is given with its conserved first and last residue. Each record gives: J gene, V gene, clone size, D gene, CDR3 DNA, CDR3 protein. A D gene is named only where the DNA matches it firmly. The listing skips clone size in some rows; elsewhere it reads once, few, many or a size class.

j_gene: TRBJ2-1
v_gene: TRBV5-1
abundance: few
d_gene: TRBD1
CDR3nt: TGCGCCAGCAGCTTCAGTCAGGGGGTTATCGATGAGCAGTTCTTC
CDR3aa: CASSFSQGVIDEQFF

j_gene: TRBJ2-1
v_gene: TRBV28
abundance: few
d_gene: .
CDR3nt: TGTGCCAGCAGTTTAGAGGAGGGGGTAGGGGATGAGCAGTTCTTC
CDR3aa: CASSLEEGVGDEQFF

j_gene: TRBJ2-1
v_gene: TRBV28
abundance: .
d_gene: TRBD2
CDR3nt: TGTGCCAGCAGTTTATATCGGACTAGCGGGACTGGTGAGCAGTTCTTC
CDR3aa: CASSLYRTSGTGEQFF

j_gene: TRBJ2-1
v_gene: TRBV3-1
abundance: .
d_gene: .
CDR3nt: TGTGCCAGCAGCCCTGACCACTACAATGAGCAGTTCTTC
CDR3aa: CASSPDHYNEQFF

j_gene: TRBJ2-7
v_gene: TRBV7-9
abundance: few
d_gene: TRBD1
CDR3nt: TGTGCCAGCAGCACACAACTTCGACAGGGCGTCTACGAGCAGTACTTC
CDR3aa: CASSTQLRQGVYEQYF

j_gene: TRBJ2-1
v_gene: TRBV10-1
abundance: .
d_gene: TRBD2
CDR3nt: TGCGCCAGCAGTGCGACCGGGACTAGAAGGGATGAGCAGTTCTTC
CDR3aa: CASSATGTRRDEQFF

j_gene: TRBJ2-3
v_gene: TRBV12-3/TRBV12-4
abundance: few
d_gene: .
CDR3nt: TGTGCCAGCAGTGGTGAGCAAGATACGCAGTATTTT
CDR3aa: CASSGEQDTQYF

j_gene: TRBJ2-3
v_gene: TRBV5-4
abundance: .
d_gene: .
CDR3nt: TGTGCCAGCAGCTTTAGTCAACAATCCGATGGGCAGTATTTT
CDR3aa: CASSFSQQSDGQYF

j_gene: TRBJ2-7
v_gene: TRBV12-3/TRBV12-4
abundance: few
d_gene: .
CDR3nt: TGTGCCATATTGGGGGGGCCCTCCTACGAGCAGTACTTC
CDR3aa: CAILGGPSYEQYF

j_gene: TRBJ2-2
v_gene: TRBV6-1
abundance: many
d_gene: .
CDR3nt: TGTGCCAGTCGGGGCGGGGACGTCGGGGAGCTGTTTTTT
CDR3aa: CASRGGDVGELFF

j_gene: TRBJ1-1
v_gene: TRBV28
abundance: few
d_gene: .
CDR3nt: TGTGCCAGCAGTTTCGCCCTCGAGGGTAGTACTGAAGCTTTCTTT
CDR3aa: CASSFALEGSTEAFF

j_gene: TRBJ2-7
v_gene: TRBV29-1
abundance: .
d_gene: TRBD1
CDR3nt: TGCAGCGTTGAGGGGACAGCTAGCTCCTACGAGCAGTACTTC
CDR3aa: CSVEGTASSYEQYF

j_gene: TRBJ2-1
v_gene: TRBV10-2
abundance: .
d_gene: TRBD2
CDR3nt: TGCGCCAGCAGGGGCTTTCTAGCGGGAGATTACAATGAGCAGTTCTTC
CDR3aa: CASRGFLAGDYNEQFF

j_gene: TRBJ1-1
v_gene: TRBV7-2
abundance: few
d_gene: .
CDR3nt: TGTGCCAGCAGCCCTAGGAGAACTGAAGCTTTCTTT
CDR3aa: CASSPRRTEAFF

j_gene: TRBJ2-1
v_gene: TRBV3-1
abundance: .
d_gene: .
CDR3nt: TGTGCCAGCAGCCAGTCCTGGGATCTAACCTACAATGAGCAGTTCTTC
CDR3aa: CASSQSWDLTYNEQFF

j_gene: TRBJ2-5
v_gene: TRBV14
abundance: few
d_gene: .
CDR3nt: TGTGCCAGCAGCCCCTTACAGGGTATGGAGACCCAGTACTTC
CDR3aa: CASSPLQGMETQYF

j_gene: TRBJ2-1
v_gene: TRBV12-3/TRBV12-4
abundance: .
d_gene: TRBD2
CDR3nt: TGTGCCAGCAGTAGCAAACTAGCGGGAGAGCACAATGAGCAGTTCTTC
CDR3aa: CASSSKLAGEHNEQFF

j_gene: TRBJ2-1
v_gene: TRBV11-2
abundance: few
d_gene: .
CDR3nt: TGTGCCAGCAGCTTAGCCAGGGTAGGAAACAATGAGCAGTTCTTC
CDR3aa: CASSLARVGNNEQFF

j_gene: TRBJ2-1
v_gene: TRBV12-3/TRBV12-4
abundance: few
d_gene: .
CDR3nt: TGTGCCAGCAGTGACGGGAGCGGATACAATGAGCAGTTCTTC
CDR3aa: CASSDGSGYNEQFF

j_gene: TRBJ2-3
v_gene: TRBV4-1
abundance: few
d_gene: .
CDR3nt: TGCGCCAGCAGCCACTGGAGGGAGGACGTGGATACGCAGTATTTT
CDR3aa: CASSHWREDVDTQYF

j_gene: TRBJ2-1
v_gene: TRBV6-2/TRBV6-3
abundance: few
d_gene: TRBD2
CDR3nt: TGTGCCAGCAGTTACTCTAGCGGGAGGGCTTGGTATGAGCAGTTCTTC
CDR3aa: CASSYSSGRAWYEQFF

j_gene: TRBJ1-5
v_gene: TRBV6-1
abundance: few
d_gene: TRBD1
CDR3nt: TGTGCCAGCAGCCAGACAGGGGGTCAGCCCCAGCATTTT
CDR3aa: CASSQTGGQPQHF

j_gene: TRBJ2-5
v_gene: TRBV13
abundance: .
d_gene: .
CDR3nt: TGTGCCAGCAGCTTACAGGGGGGAGGAGAGACCCAGTACTTC
CDR3aa: CASSLQGGGETQYF

j_gene: TRBJ2-7
v_gene: TRBV7-9
abundance: .
d_gene: .
CDR3nt: TGTGCCAGCAGCTCCCCCGTCCGGCGGCGTCAGTACTTC
CDR3aa: CASSSPVRRRQYF

j_gene: TRBJ2-2
v_gene: TRBV12-3/TRBV12-4
abundance: few
d_gene: TRBD2
CDR3nt: TGTGCCAGCAGTTCCCTAGCGGGAGTGGACGTCACCGGGGAGCTGTTTTTT
CDR3aa: CASSSLAGVDVTGELFF

j_gene: TRBJ1-6
v_gene: TRBV5-1
abundance: few
d_gene: .
CDR3nt: TGCGCCAGCAGCCAGGACAAATCCTTCTATAATTCACCCCTCCACTTT
CDR3aa: CASSQDKSFYNSPLHF

j_gene: TRBJ2-1
v_gene: TRBV9
abundance: few
d_gene: .
CDR3nt: TGTGCCAGCAGCGTAGAACTTGAAACGTCCTACAATGAGCAGTTCTTC
CDR3aa: CASSVELETSYNEQFF

j_gene: TRBJ2-1
v_gene: TRBV11-2
abundance: few
d_gene: TRBD1
CDR3nt: TGTGCCAGCAGCCCCCCCAGGACAGGAGGAAATGAGCAGTTCTTC
CDR3aa: CASSPPRTGGNEQFF

j_gene: TRBJ2-3
v_gene: TRBV12-3/TRBV12-4
abundance: many
d_gene: .
CDR3nt: TGTGCCAGCAGTCCCACAGGGAGCACAGATACGCAGTATTTT
CDR3aa: CASSPTGSTDTQYF

j_gene: TRBJ2-7
v_gene: TRBV14
abundance: .
d_gene: TRBD2
CDR3nt: TGTGCCAGCAGCCCTTGGAAGCGGGAGGGCCTGGTCCCTAACTACGAGCAGTACTTC
CDR3aa: CASSPWKREGLVPNYEQYF

j_gene: TRBJ2-1
v_gene: TRBV14
abundance: .
d_gene: .
CDR3nt: TGTGCCAGCAGCCAAGGTTTGGCAAATGAGCAGTTCTTC
CDR3aa: CASSQGLANEQFF

j_gene: TRBJ2-5
v_gene: TRBV25-1
abundance: .
d_gene: TRBD2
CDR3nt: TGTGCCAGCACTACCCCCGCGCCCGGGGGGGCGGACCAAGAGACCCAGTACTTC
CDR3aa: CASTTPAPGGADQETQYF

j_gene: TRBJ2-3
v_gene: TRBV5-1
abundance: .
d_gene: TRBD2
CDR3nt: TGCGCCAGCAGCTTGCCTAGCGGGACGGGTAGCACAGATACGCAGTATTTT
CDR3aa: CASSLPSGTGSTDTQYF

j_gene: TRBJ2-2
v_gene: TRBV5-1
abundance: few
d_gene: .
CDR3nt: TGCGCCAACAGGGCTAACACCGGGGAGCTGTTTTTT
CDR3aa: CANRANTGELFF

j_gene: TRBJ2-2
v_gene: TRBV10-3
abundance: .
d_gene: TRBD2
CDR3nt: TGTGCCATCAGCCCGGGACTAGCGGGGACCGCGAACACCGGGGAGCTGTTTTTT
CDR3aa: CAISPGLAGTANTGELFF

j_gene: TRBJ2-1
v_gene: TRBV7-9
abundance: few
d_gene: TRBD2
CDR3nt: TGTGCCAGCAGCGACTCCCTTAGCGGGGGGGCCTATAATGAGCAGTTCTTC
CDR3aa: CASSDSLSGGAYNEQFF

j_gene: TRBJ2-2
v_gene: TRBV13
abundance: .
d_gene: .
CDR3nt: TGTGCCAGCAGCTGCTGGGCGGAAGGGGACACCGGGGAGCTGTTTTTT
CDR3aa: CASSCWAEGDTGELFF

j_gene: TRBJ2-5
v_gene: TRBV10-2
abundance: .
d_gene: .
CDR3nt: TGCGCCAGCATTGGGTCTGTCCAAGAGACCCAGTACTTC
CDR3aa: CASIGSVQETQYF

j_gene: TRBJ1-2
v_gene: TRBV20-1
abundance: .
d_gene: .
CDR3nt: TGCAGTGCTAGACCCTTGGACCCCGTCCCGGGTGACTATGGCTACACCTTC
CDR3aa: CSARPLDPVPGDYGYTF

j_gene: TRBJ2-5
v_gene: TRBV12-3/TRBV12-4
abundance: .
d_gene: .
CDR3nt: TGTGCCAGCAGTTTACTTGGTGTGGGGGAAGAGACCCAGTACTTC
CDR3aa: CASSLLGVGEETQYF

j_gene: TRBJ1-6
v_gene: TRBV10-2
abundance: .
d_gene: .
CDR3nt: TGCGCCAGCAGTGAGGGTTACAAGGGCCGGGGCTCACCCCTCCACTTT
CDR3aa: CASSEGYKGRGSPLHF

j_gene: TRBJ1-2
v_gene: TRBV15
abundance: .
d_gene: .
CDR3nt: TGTGCCACCAGCAGAGAAACAGGCTATGGCTACACCTTC
CDR3aa: CATSRETGYGYTF

j_gene: TRBJ1-5
v_gene: TRBV2
abundance: .
d_gene: .
CDR3nt: TGTGCCAGCAGATCAAGGGCGCCGAATCAGCCCCAGCATTTT
CDR3aa: CASRSRAPNQPQHF

j_gene: TRBJ2-1
v_gene: TRBV7-8
abundance: .
d_gene: .
CDR3nt: TGTGCCAGCAGCCAGGGGCGGGGTACGTCCTACAATGAGCAGTTCTTC
CDR3aa: CASSQGRGTSYNEQFF

j_gene: TRBJ1-2
v_gene: TRBV6-2/TRBV6-3
abundance: .
d_gene: TRBD1
CDR3nt: TGTGCCAGCAGTTACGAAACAGGGGTCTCTCATGGCTACACCTTC
CDR3aa: CASSYETGVSHGYTF

j_gene: TRBJ2-2
v_gene: TRBV15
abundance: .
d_gene: .
CDR3nt: TGTGCCACCAGCAGAGACCACTCATTGAACACCGGGGAGCTGTTTTTT
CDR3aa: CATSRDHSLNTGELFF

j_gene: TRBJ1-5
v_gene: TRBV28
abundance: .
d_gene: .
CDR3nt: TGTGCCAGCACCGGGAAACAGGGTTTCGGCAATCAGCCCCAGCATTTT
CDR3aa: CASTGKQGFGNQPQHF

j_gene: TRBJ2-7
v_gene: TRBV5-1
abundance: few
d_gene: .
CDR3nt: TGCGCCAGCAGCTTGTCCGGGAACTCGTGGGAGCAGTACTTC
CDR3aa: CASSLSGNSWEQYF

j_gene: TRBJ2-1
v_gene: TRBV9
abundance: .
d_gene: TRBD2
CDR3nt: TGTGCCAGCAGCGTAACGGGACTAGACAATGAGCAGTTCTTC
CDR3aa: CASSVTGLDNEQFF

j_gene: TRBJ2-4
v_gene: TRBV9
abundance: .
d_gene: TRBD1
CDR3nt: TGTGCCAGCAGCGCAACCGCCACAGGGGGACGGGACAAAAACATTCAGTACTTC
CDR3aa: CASSATATGGRDKNIQYF

j_gene: TRBJ1-4
v_gene: TRBV11-2
abundance: few
d_gene: TRBD1
CDR3nt: TGTGCCAGCAGCTTAGTGGATCAGGGGGCAGGAATGAATGAAAAACTGTTTTTT
CDR3aa: CASSLVDQGAGMNEKLFF

j_gene: TRBJ2-6
v_gene: TRBV27
abundance: .
d_gene: .
CDR3nt: TGTGCCAGCAGTCACTCTGGGGCCAACGTCCTGACTTTC
CDR3aa: CASSHSGANVLTF

j_gene: TRBJ2-1
v_gene: TRBV14
abundance: few
d_gene: .
CDR3nt: TGTGCCAGCAGCCAAGATCGATGGGGGGGGGCTGCCTACAATGAGCAGTTCTTC
CDR3aa: CASSQDRWGGAAYNEQFF